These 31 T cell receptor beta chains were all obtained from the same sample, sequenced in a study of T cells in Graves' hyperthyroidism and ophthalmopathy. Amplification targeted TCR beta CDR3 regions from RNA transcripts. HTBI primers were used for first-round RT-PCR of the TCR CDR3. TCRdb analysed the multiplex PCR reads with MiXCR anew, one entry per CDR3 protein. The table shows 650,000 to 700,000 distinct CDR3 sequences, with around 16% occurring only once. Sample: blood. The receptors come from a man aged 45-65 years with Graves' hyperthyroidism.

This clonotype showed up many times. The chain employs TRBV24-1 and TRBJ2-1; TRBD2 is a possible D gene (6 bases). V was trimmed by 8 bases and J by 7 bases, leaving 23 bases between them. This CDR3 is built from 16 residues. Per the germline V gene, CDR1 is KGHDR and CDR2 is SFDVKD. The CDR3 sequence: CATMGAAGLQGNEQFF. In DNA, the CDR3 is TGTGCCACCATGGGAGCGGCGGGACTTCAAGGGAATGAGCAGTTCTTC.

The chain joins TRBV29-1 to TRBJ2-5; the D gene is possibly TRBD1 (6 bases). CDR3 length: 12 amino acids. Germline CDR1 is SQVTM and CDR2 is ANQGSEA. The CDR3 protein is CSLQQGQETQYF. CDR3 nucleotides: TGCAGTCTTCAACAGGGACAAGAGACCCAGTACTTC.

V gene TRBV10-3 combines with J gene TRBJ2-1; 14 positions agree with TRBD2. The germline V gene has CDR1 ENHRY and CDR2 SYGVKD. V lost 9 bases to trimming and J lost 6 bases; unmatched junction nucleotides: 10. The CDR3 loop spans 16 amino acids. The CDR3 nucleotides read TGTGCCATAGGGACTAGCGGGAGCATGGAGCGCAATGAGCAGTTCTTC. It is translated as CAIGTSGSMERNEQFF.

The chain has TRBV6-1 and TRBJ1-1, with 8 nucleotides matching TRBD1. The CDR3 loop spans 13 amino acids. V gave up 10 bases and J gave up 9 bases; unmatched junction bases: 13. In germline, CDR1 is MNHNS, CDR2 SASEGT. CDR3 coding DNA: TGTGCCACCCCCGCGGACAGGGTTCTTCAAGCTTTCTTT. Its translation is CATPADRVLQAFF.

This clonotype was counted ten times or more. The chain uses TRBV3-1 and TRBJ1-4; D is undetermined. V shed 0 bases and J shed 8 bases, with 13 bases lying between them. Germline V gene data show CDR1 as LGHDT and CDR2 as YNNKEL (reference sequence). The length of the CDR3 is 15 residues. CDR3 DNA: TGTGCCAGCAGCCAAGATCACCGGACCAGCGAAAAACTGTTTTTT. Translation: CASSQDHRTSEKLFF.

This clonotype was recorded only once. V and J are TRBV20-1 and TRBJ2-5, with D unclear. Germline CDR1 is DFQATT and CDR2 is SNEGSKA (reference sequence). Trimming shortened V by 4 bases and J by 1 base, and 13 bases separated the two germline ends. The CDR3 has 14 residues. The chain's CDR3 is CSANRQDLQETQYF. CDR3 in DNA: TGCAGTGCTAATAGACAAGACCTCCAAGAGACCCAGTACTTC.

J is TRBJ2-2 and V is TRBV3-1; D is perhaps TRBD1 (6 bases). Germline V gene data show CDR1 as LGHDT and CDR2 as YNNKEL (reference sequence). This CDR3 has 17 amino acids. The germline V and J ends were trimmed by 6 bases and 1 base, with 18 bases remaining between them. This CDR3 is CASSPDTGTRNTGELFF. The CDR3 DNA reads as TGTGCCAGCAGTCCCGATACCGGGACACGGAACACCGGGGAGCTGTTTTTT.

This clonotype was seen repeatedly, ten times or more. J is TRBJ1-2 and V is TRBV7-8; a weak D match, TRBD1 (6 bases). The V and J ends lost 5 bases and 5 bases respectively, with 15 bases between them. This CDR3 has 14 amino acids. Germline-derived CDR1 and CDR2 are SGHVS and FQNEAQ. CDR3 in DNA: TGTGCCAGCAGCGGTACAGGGTGGGAGTATGGCTACACCTTC. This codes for CASSGTGWEYGYTF. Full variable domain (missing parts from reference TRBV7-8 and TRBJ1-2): GAGVSQSPRYKVAKRGQDVALRCDPISGHVSLFWYQQALGQGPEFLTYFQNEAQLDKSGLPSDRFFAERPEGSVSTLKIQRTQQEDSAVYLCASSGTGWEYGYTFGSGTRLTVV.

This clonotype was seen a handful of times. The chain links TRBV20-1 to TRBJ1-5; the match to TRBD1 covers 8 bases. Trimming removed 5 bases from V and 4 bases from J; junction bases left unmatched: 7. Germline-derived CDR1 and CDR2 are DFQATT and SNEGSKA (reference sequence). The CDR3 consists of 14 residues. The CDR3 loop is CSALPGGGNQPQHF. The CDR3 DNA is TGCAGTGCTCTTCCAGGGGGCGGGAATCAGCCCCAGCATTTT.

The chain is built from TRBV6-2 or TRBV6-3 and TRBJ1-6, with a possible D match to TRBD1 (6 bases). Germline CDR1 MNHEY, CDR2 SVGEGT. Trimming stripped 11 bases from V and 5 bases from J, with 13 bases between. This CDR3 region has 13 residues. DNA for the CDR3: TGTGCCGGACAGAGGGTCAATAATTCACCCCTCCACTTT. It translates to CAGQRVNNSPLHF.

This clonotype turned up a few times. The CDR3 loop reads CASSYYTTDTQYF. CDR3 nucleotide sequence: TGTGCCAGCAGTTACTACACCACAGATACGCAGTATTTT. The V call is TRBV6-2 or TRBV6-3, the J call TRBJ2-3; no firm D call. Germline lookup yields CDR1 MNHEY and CDR2 SVGEGT. This CDR3 comprises 13 residues. Trimming pared 1 base from V and 2 bases from J, leaving 4 bases between.

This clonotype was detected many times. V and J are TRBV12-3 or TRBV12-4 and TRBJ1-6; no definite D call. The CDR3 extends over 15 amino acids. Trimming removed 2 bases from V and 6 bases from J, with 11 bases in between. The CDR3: CASSLWEFGNSPLHF. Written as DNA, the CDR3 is TGTGCCAGCAGTTTATGGGAATTTGGTAATTCACCCCTCCACTTT.

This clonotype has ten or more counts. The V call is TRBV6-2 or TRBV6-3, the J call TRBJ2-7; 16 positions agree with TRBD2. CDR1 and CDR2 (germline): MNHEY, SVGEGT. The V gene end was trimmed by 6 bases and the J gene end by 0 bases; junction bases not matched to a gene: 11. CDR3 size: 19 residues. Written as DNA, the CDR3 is TGTGCCAGCAGCCGTCCCGGGACTAGCGGGAGGGATACCTCCTACGAGCAGTACTTC. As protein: CASSRPGTSGRDTSYEQYF.

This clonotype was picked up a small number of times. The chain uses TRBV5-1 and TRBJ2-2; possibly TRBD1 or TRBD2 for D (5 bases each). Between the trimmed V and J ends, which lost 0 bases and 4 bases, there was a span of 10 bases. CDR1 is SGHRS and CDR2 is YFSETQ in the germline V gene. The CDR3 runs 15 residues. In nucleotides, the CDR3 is TGCGCCAGCAGCTTGGCCGGGACCTTCACCGGGGAGCTGTTTTTT. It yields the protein CASSLAGTFTGELFF.

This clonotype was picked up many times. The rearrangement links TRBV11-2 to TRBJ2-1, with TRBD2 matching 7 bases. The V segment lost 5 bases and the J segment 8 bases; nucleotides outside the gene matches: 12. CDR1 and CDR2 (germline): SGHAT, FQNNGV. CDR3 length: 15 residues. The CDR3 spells CASSPLRGREHEQFF. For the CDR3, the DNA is TGTGCCAGCAGCCCCCTCCGAGGGCGGGAGCATGAGCAGTTCTTC.

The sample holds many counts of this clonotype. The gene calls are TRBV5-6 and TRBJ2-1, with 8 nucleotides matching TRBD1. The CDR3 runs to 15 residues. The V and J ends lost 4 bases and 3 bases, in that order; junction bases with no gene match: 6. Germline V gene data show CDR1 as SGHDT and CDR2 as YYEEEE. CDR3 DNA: TGTGCCAGCAGCCCCCTGGACAGGGACTACAATGAGCAGTTCTTC. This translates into CASSPLDRDYNEQFF.

CDR3 sequence reads: CASRTGARNEQYF. The DNA for the CDR3 is TGTGCCAGCAGAACAGGGGCGAGGAACGAGCAGTACTTC. The chain joins TRBV6-2 or TRBV6-3 to TRBJ2-7, with 7 bases matching TRBD1. This CDR3 is 13 amino acids long. The trim removed 6 bases at V and 5 bases at J, leaving 7 bases unmatched. Germline CDR1 reads MNHEY; CDR2 reads SVGEGT.

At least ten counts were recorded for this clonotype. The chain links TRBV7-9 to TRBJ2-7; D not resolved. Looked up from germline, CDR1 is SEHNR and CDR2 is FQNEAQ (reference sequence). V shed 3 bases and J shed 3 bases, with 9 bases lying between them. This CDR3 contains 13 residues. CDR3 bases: TGTGCCAGCAGCTTTGGGGTAGGCTACGAGCAGTACTTC. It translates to CASSFGVGYEQYF.

The CDR3 DNA follows: TGTGCCAGCAGCTTATTAGGGGAAGCAATGTTTTTT. Translated: CASSLLGEAMFF. This chain links TRBV7-9 with TRBJ1-4, with TRBD1 as a possible D gene (5 bases). CDR1 is SEHNR and CDR2 is FQNEAQ in the germline V gene (reference sequence). The CDR3 extends over 12 amino acids. V was trimmed by 2 bases and J by 15 bases, leaving 13 bases between them.

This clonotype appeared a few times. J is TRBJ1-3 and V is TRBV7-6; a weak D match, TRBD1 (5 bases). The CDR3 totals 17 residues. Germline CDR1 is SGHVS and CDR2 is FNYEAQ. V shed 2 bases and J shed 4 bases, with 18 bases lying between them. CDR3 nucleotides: TGTGCCAGCAGCTTACGGGCGAGGGACGGTACCGGAAACACCATATATTTT. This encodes CASSLRARDGTGNTIYF.

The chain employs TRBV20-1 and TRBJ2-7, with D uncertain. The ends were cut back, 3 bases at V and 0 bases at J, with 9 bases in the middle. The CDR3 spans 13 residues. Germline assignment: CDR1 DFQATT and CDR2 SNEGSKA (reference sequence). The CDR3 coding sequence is TGCAGTGCTAGGCACGGCATCTCCTACGAGCAGTACTTC. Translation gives CSARHGISYEQYF.

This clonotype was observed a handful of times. The CDR3 loop reads CASRSLTNNEQFF. The CDR3 nucleotides are TGCGCCAGCAGGAGCCTCACTAACAATGAGCAGTTCTTC. The gene calls are TRBV5-1 and TRBJ2-1; D is unresolved. Germline V lookup: CDR1 SGHRS, CDR2 YFSETQ. CDR3 length: 13 amino acids. V lost 5 bases and J lost 5, with 11 bases in between. The variable domain in full, completed from reference TRBV5-1 and TRBJ2-1, reads KAGVTQTPRYLIKTRGQQVTLSCSPISGHRSVSWYQQTPGQGLQFLFEYFSETQRNKGNFPGRFSGRQFSNSRSEMNVSTLELGDSALYLCASRSLTNNEQFFGPGTRLTVL.

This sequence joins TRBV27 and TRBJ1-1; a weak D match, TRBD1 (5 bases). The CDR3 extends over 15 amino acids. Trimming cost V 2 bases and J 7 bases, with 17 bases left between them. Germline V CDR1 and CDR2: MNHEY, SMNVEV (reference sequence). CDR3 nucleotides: TGTGCCAGCAGTTTAGGCCCGGGGGTCCGAGTTGAAGCTTTCTTT. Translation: CASSLGPGVRVEAFF.

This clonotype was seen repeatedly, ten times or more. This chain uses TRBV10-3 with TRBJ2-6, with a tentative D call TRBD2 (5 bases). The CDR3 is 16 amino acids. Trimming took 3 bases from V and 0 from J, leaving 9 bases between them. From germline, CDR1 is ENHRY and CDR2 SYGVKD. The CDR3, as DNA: TGTGCCATCAGTGATCCCACTAGCTCTGGGGCCAACGTCCTGACTTTC. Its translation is CAISDPTSSGANVLTF.

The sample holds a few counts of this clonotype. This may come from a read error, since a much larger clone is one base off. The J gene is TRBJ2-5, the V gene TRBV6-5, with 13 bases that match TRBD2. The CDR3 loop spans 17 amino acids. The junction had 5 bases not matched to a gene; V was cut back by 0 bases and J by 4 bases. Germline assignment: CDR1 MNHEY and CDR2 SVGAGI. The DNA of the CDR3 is TGTGCCAGCAGTTACTCCACTAGCGGGGGGGCCGCAGAGACCCAGTACTTC. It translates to CASSYSTSGGAAETQYF.

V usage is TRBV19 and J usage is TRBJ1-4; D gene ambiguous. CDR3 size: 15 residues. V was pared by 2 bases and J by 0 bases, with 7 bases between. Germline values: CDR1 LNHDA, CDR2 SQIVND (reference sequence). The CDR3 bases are TGTGCCAGTAGTATATCGGCCACAACTAATGAAAAACTGTTTTTT. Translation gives CASSISATTNEKLFF.

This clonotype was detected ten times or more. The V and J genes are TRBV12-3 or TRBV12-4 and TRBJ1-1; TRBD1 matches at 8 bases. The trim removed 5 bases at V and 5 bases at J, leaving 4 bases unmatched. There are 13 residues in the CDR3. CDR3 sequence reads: CASSIDRGTEAFF. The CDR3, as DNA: TGTGCCAGCAGTATCGACAGGGGAACTGAAGCTTTCTTT.

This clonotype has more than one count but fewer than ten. The CDR3 here is CASSLEGRNEQFF. In nucleotides, the CDR3 is TGCGCCAGCAGCTTGGAAGGGCGGAATGAGCAGTTCTTC. The gene calls are TRBV5-1 and TRBJ2-1; D call uncertain. Germline lookup yields CDR1 SGHRS and CDR2 YFSETQ. The CDR3 totals 13 residues. V was shortened by 0 bases and J by 7 bases, with 8 bases between the two germline ends.

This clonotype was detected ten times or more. CDR3: CSAPKGGALTDTQYF. The CDR3 DNA follows: TGCAGTGCTCCGAAAGGAGGGGCCCTCACAGATACGCAGTATTTT. The rearrangement uses TRBV20-1 and TRBJ2-3, with TRBD2 as a possible D gene (6 bases). The CDR3 totals 15 residues. V lost 5 bases, J lost 2 bases, and 17 bases lay in between. In germline, CDR1 is DFQATT, CDR2 SNEGSKA (reference sequence).

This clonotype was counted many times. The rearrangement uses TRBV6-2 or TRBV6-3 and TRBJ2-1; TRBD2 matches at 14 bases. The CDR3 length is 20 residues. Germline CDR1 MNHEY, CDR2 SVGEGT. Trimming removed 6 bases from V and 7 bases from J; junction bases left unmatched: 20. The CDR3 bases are TGTGCCAGCAGCAGGCACCGGGACAGAGGGACTAGCGGGAGTAGGAATGAGCAGTTCTTC. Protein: CASSRHRDRGTSGSRNEQFF.

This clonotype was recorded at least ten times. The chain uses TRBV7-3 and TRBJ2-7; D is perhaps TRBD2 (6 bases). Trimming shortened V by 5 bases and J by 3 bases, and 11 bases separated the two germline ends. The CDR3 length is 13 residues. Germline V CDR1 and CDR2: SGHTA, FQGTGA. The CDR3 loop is CASSALGGYEQYF. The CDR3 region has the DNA TGTGCCAGCAGCGCTTTGGGGGGCTACGAGCAGTACTTC.